Sequencing of this TCR beta chain was carried out in a study of blood T cells in healthy people across ages. Using a J-beta primer mix together with a sample-barcoded 5' primer, a second PCR was run for about 6 to 12 cycles. TCRdb independently ran MiXCR on the 5' RACE reads; one entry per CDR3 protein. This table holds some 560,000 distinct CDR3 sequences, over 25% found once. Trimming stripped 0 bases from V and 6 bases from J, with 13 bases between. The CDR3 extends over 15 amino acids. Germline V gene data show CDR1 as SGHRS and CDR2 as YFSETQ. This clonotype was recorded at least ten times. In addition, the sample was reused for a study of T cells of mothers and their children. This second report adds: Overlap ran slightly, non-significantly higher for related than unrelated mother-child pairs.

Input material: blood. V gene TRBV5-1 combines with J gene TRBJ2-4, with D possibly being TRBD1 (7 bases). This TCR derives from a boy between 2 and 15 years old in good health. As DNA, the CDR3 is TGCGCCAGCAGCTTGGCCGGGGGACAGAGAAACATTCAGTACTTC. This encodes CASSLAGGQRNIQYF.